The 24 T cell receptor beta chains listed next were all sequenced from one sample in a study of Ad26.COV2.S vaccination and SARS-CoV-2 variants. Treatment in this sample: about 20 received Ad26.COV2.S at low or high dose, single or two shots; 5 received placebo; per-sample allocation not given. Sample collection was performed on day 63 after the first vaccine or placebo injection. The protocol was immunoSEQ multiplex PCR, while the TCRdb copy is restricted to in-frame clones and leaves out a portion. The sample comprises around 300,000 clones, about nine tenths of which are singletons, and 5.5% to 7% rests with the top ten. This material consisted of peripheral blood, taken in a trial of Ad26.COV2.S vaccine versus placebo. The receptor set was obtained from a person aged 18-60 years who received the Ad26.COV2.S COVID-19 vaccine or a placebo.

This chain links TRBV30 with TRBJ2-1; D might be TRBD2 (5 bases). This CDR3 is 13 amino acids long. V was pared by 3 bases and J by 8 bases, with 14 bases between. CDR1 is GTSNPN and CDR2 is SVGIG in the germline V gene (reference sequence). The chain's CDR3 is CAWSEVTIHEQFF. The CDR3 DNA reads TGTGCCTGGAGCGAAGTGACTATCCATGAGCAGTTCTTC.

The sample holds one count of this clone. The chain has TRBV4-3 and TRBJ1-6; D gene unclear. Trimming took 3 bases from V and 0 from J, leaving 12 bases between them. The CDR3 consists of 17 residues. Germline-derived CDR1 and CDR2 are LGHNA and YSLEER. The CDR3 DNA reads TGCGCCAGCAGCCAGGCACGCCCGAGCTCCTATAATTCACCCCTCCACTTT. Protein: CASSQARPSSYNSPLHF.

The chain has TRBV7-2 and TRBJ2-3, with TRBD2 matching 9 bases. Losses at the gene ends were 4 bases for V and 0 bases for J; bases not matched to a gene: 11. The CDR3 runs to 18 residues. Germline CDR1 and CDR2: SGHTA and FQGNSA. The CDR3 region is CASSSFSGGHLSTDTQYF. DNA of the CDR3: TGTGCCAGCAGCTCCTTTAGCGGGGGCCATCTCAGCACAGATACGCAGTATTTT.

The chain uses TRBV30 and TRBJ2-3; possibly TRBD1 or TRBD2 for D (5 bases each). V gave up 1 base and J gave up 4 bases, with 9 bases separating them. The length of the CDR3 is 13 residues. From germline, CDR1 is GTSNPN and CDR2 SVGIG (reference sequence). The CDR3 bases are TGTGCCTGGAGTGGGGACCTTTCAGATACGCAGTATTTT. Its translation: CAWSGDLSDTQYF.

This chain uses TRBV3-1 (or the pseudogene TRBV3-2) with TRBJ1-2, with a weak D call TRBD1 (5 bases). V shed 0 bases and J shed 4 bases, with 12 bases lying between them. Germline CDR1 is LGHDT and CDR2 is YNNKEL (reference sequence). The CDR3 runs to 15 residues. CDR3 residues: CASSQDWRGLYGYTF. The CDR3 nucleotides are TGTGCCAGCAGCCAAGATTGGCGGGGCCTCTATGGCTACACCTTC.

The V call is TRBV28, the J call TRBJ2-7, with D maybe TRBD2 (5 bases). The V gene's germline CDR1 is MDHEN and CDR2 SYDVKM. Trimming removed 5 bases from V and 2 bases from J, with 19 bases in between. CDR3 length: 16 residues. The CDR3 loop reads CASSTIGAASPYEQYF. CDR3 nucleotides: TGTGCCAGCAGTACGATTGGAGCGGCCTCACCCTACGAGCAGTACTTC.

This clone turned up a few times. The rearrangement joins TRBV7-8 to TRBJ1-1; D is uncertain. Trimming removed 3 bases at V and 0 bases at J, with 5 bases between. CDR3 length equals 13 residues. Germline lookup yields CDR1 SGHVS and CDR2 FQNEAQ. The CDR3 loop reads CASSFRLNTEAFF. DNA for the CDR3: TGTGCCAGCAGCTTTCGCTTGAACACTGAAGCTTTCTTT.

The V and J genes are TRBV7-2 and TRBJ2-2; 10 bases match TRBD1. CDR3 length equals 15 residues. The V gene's germline CDR1 is SGHTA and CDR2 FQGNSA. Trimming removed 3 bases from V and 7 bases from J; junction bases left unmatched: 5. This CDR3 is CASSFQGQGIGELFF. The CDR3 DNA reads as TGTGCCAGCAGCTTCCAGGGACAGGGGATCGGGGAGCTGTTTTTT.

This clone was observed a single time. Other DNA variants within this sample encode the same CDR3. The chain recombines TRBV19 with TRBJ2-2; D is unclear. With 1 base removed from V and 4 bases from J, the gap between germline ends came to 1 base. CDR3 length: 12 residues. Germline V gives CDR1 LNHDA, CDR2 SQIVND (reference sequence). The CDR3 sequence: CASSIGTGELFF. CDR3 DNA sequence: TGTGCCAGTAGTATAGGCACCGGGGAGCTGTTTTTT.

The chain links TRBV29-1 to TRBJ1-3, with no clear D. Germline values: CDR1 SQVTM, CDR2 ANQGSEA. The CDR3 contains 13 residues. V was clipped by 4 bases and J by 1 base, with 8 bases between them. The DNA for the CDR3 is TGCAGCGTTGGGTGGCAGTCTGGAAACACCATATATTTT. It specifies CSVGWQSGNTIYF.

This chain links TRBV5-1 with TRBJ2-7; D may be TRBD1 (5 bases). The germline V gene encodes CDR1 SGHRS and CDR2 YFSETQ. This CDR3 is 14 amino acids long. Trimming left V 2 bases short and J 0 bases short, with 9 bases between. The CDR3: CASSLDSHSYEQYF. Written as DNA, the CDR3 is TGCGCCAGCAGCTTAGACAGCCACTCCTACGAGCAGTACTTC. The entire variable domain, with the rest obtained from reference TRBV5-1 and TRBJ2-7, is as follows: KAGVTQTPRYLIKTRGQQVTLSCSPISGHRSVSWYQQTPGQGLQFLFEYFSETQRNKGNFPGRFSGRQFSNSRSEMNVSTLELGDSALYLCASSLDSHSYEQYFGPGTRLTVT.

V gene TRBV4-3 combines with J gene TRBJ1-2, with TRBD1 identical over 8 bases. The germline CDR1 and CDR2 sequences are LGHNA and YSLEER. V trimming: 0 bases; J trimming: 4 bases; junction bases outside the gene matches: 13. This CDR3 spans 18 amino acids. The CDR3 bases are TGCGCCAGCAGCCAAGATAATTATGGCAGGGGGCGAGGCTATGGCTACACCTTC. This codes for CASSQDNYGRGRGYGYTF.

V gene TRBV6-2 or TRBV6-3 combines with J gene TRBJ2-1, with D possibly called TRBD1 or TRBD2 (5 bases each). Germline V CDR1 and CDR2: MNHEY, SVGEGT. Trimming pared 4 bases from V and 2 bases from J, leaving 18 bases between. The CDR3 sequence is 17 residues long. The CDR3 is CASSSGGFGATYNEQFF. In DNA, the CDR3 is TGTGCCAGCAGTTCCGGTGGGTTCGGGGCTACCTACAATGAGCAGTTCTTC.

There are a few counts of this clone. This chain uses TRBV7-2 with TRBJ1-5; 9 bases are a match to TRBD1. V was pared by 1 base and J by 5 bases, with 3 bases of the junction left unmatched. Germline CDR1 reads SGHTA; CDR2 reads FQGNSA. The CDR3 covers 15 residues. The CDR3 coding sequence is TGTGCCAGCAGCTTAGACAGGGGGCAACATCAGCCCCAGCATTTT. It encodes CASSLDRGQHQPQHF.

The CDR3 coding sequence is TGCGCCAGCAGCCAAGGGGGAGGGAAATATGGCTACACCTTC. Its translation is CASSQGGGKYGYTF. This chain joins TRBV4-1 and TRBJ1-2, with D unresolved. V was pared by 1 base and J by 5 bases, with 11 bases between. CDR1 MGHRA and CDR2 YSYEKL come from the germline V gene. There are 14 residues in the CDR3.

This clone was seen more than once but under ten times. Within the sample, other DNA sequences also encode this same CDR3. The chain couples TRBV4-3 to TRBJ1-3, with D unclear. Trimming left V 0 bases short and J 4 bases short, with 1 base between. Germline V lookup: CDR1 LGHNA, CDR2 YSLEER. The CDR3 spans 12 residues. CDR3 nucleotides: TGCGCCAGCAGCCAAGAGGGAAACACCATATATTTT. It codes for CASSQEGNTIYF.

V usage is TRBV7-2 and J usage is TRBJ1-6; D gene ambiguous. V lost 4 bases and J 11 bases, leaving 9 bases between the germline ends. The CDR3 length is 12 residues. The V gene's germline CDR1 is SGHTA and CDR2 FQGNSA. CDR3 coding DNA: TGTGCCAGCAGCTCGGACCCAGCACCCCTCCACTTT. Its translation is CASSSDPAPLHF.

The chain links TRBV19 to TRBJ2-3; D uncertain. Germline V gene sequence: CDR1 LNHDA, CDR2 SQIVND (reference sequence). Between the trimmed V and J ends, which lost 0 bases and 0 bases, there was a span of 4 bases. The CDR3 length is 14 residues. CDR3 bases: TGTGCCAGTAGTATAGACTCGAGCACAGATACGCAGTATTTT. As protein: CASSIDSSTDTQYF.

The rearrangement uses TRBV2 and TRBJ2-7, with D possibly being TRBD1 or TRBD2 (6 bases each). The CDR3 has 16 amino acids. V shed 4 bases and J shed 0 bases, with 16 bases lying between them. The germline V gene has CDR1 SNHLY and CDR2 FYNNEI. Written as DNA, the CDR3 is TGTGCCAGCAGTGGGAGGGGCAGGGGCTACTCCTACGAGCAGTACTTC. As protein: CASSGRGRGYSYEQYF.

The chain has TRBV7-9 and TRBJ1-2; D is ambiguous. This CDR3 is built from 11 residues. Germline V gene data show CDR1 as SEHNR and CDR2 as FQNEAQ (reference sequence). V lost 10 bases to trimming and J lost 5 bases, with 11 bases between them. CDR3 residues: CATLREYGYTF. In DNA form, the CDR3 reads TGTGCCACCCTAAGGGAGTATGGCTACACCTTC.

This clone was detected once. The chain uses TRBV15 and TRBJ2-5; 10 bases are shared with TRBD2. The CDR3 length is 15 residues. Germline V gene sequence: CDR1 LNHNV, CDR2 YYDKDF (reference sequence). V lost 0 bases to trimming and J lost 4 bases; unmatched junction nucleotides: 2. CDR3 in amino acids: CATSRDRLAGETQYF. Written as DNA, the CDR3 is TGTGCCACCAGCAGAGACCGACTAGCGGGAGAGACCCAGTACTTC.

The chain combines TRBV6-5 with TRBJ1-1; the match to TRBD1 covers 8 bases. Per germline, CDR1 MNHEY and CDR2 SVGAGI. The length of the CDR3 is 14 residues. V was pared by 7 bases and J by 5 bases, with 9 bases of the junction left unmatched. The CDR3 coding sequence is TGTGCCAGCACCACCGGGACAGGCTGGACTGAAGCTTTCTTT. Its translation: CASTTGTGWTEAFF.

The chain recombines TRBV11-2 with TRBJ1-1, with D perhaps matching TRBD1 (5 bases). This CDR3 has 16 amino acids. V was trimmed by 2 bases and J by 0 bases, leaving 13 bases between them. Germline CDR1 SGHAT, CDR2 FQNNGV. The CDR3 here is CASSLTGRNMNTEAFF. For the CDR3, the DNA is TGTGCCAGCAGCTTAACAGGCAGGAACATGAACACTGAAGCTTTCTTT.

V usage is TRBV6-5 and J usage is TRBJ2-2; 7 nucleotides agree with TRBD1. There are 15 residues in the CDR3. V was pared by 4 bases and J by 5 bases, with 7 bases of the junction left unmatched. Looked up from germline, CDR1 is MNHEY and CDR2 is SVGAGI. In DNA, the CDR3 is TGTGCCAGCAGTTTCCGGACAGGTCGTACCGGGGAGCTGTTTTTT. Translating gives CASSFRTGRTGELFF.